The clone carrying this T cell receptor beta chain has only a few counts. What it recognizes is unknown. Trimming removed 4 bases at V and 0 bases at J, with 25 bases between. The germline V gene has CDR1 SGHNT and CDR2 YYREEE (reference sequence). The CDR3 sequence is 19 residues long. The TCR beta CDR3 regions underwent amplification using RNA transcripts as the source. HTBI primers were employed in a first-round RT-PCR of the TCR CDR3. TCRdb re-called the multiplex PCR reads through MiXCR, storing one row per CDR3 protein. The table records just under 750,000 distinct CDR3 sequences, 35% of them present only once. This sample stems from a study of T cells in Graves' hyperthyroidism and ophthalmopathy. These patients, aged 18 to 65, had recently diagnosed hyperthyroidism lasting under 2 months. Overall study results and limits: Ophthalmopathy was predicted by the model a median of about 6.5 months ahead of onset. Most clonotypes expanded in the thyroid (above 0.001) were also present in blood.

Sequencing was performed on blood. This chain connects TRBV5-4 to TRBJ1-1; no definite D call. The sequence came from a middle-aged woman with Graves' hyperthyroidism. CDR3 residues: CASSQDPEKRAGMNTEAFF. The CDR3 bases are TGTGCCAGCAGCCAAGATCCGGAGAAGAGGGCAGGAATGAACACTGAAGCTTTCTTT. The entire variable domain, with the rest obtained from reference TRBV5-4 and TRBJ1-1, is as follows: ETGVTQSPTHLIKTRGQQVTLRCSSQSGHNTVSWYQQALGQGPQFIFQYYREEENGRGNFPPRFSGLQFPNYSSELNVNALELDDSALYLCASSQDPEKRAGMNTEAFFGQGTRLTVV.